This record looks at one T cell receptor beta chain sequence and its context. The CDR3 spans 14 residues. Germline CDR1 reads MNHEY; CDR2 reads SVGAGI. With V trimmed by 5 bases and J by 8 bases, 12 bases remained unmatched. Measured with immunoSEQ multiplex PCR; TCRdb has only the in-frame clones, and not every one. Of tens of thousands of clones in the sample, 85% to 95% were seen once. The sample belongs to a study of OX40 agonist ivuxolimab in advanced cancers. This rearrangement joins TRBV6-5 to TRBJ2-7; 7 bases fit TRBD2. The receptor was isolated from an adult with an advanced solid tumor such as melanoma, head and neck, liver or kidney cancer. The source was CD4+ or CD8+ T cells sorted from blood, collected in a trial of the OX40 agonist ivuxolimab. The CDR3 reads CASSGIAGRGKQYF. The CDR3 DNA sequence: TGTGCCAGCAGTGGGATCGCGGGGAGGGGAAAGCAGTACTTC.